The clone carrying this T cell receptor (beta chain) was counted a few times. The antigen is undetermined. The source of the sample is a study of T cell responses to AZD1222 COVID-19 vaccine. Whole-study results and caveats: Among the donors, most were white British and more were female, and clonal diversity was possibly underestimated. Just 6 or 7 AZD1222 recipients were seropositive at baseline.

The CDR3 totals 14 residues. Germline assignment: CDR1 SGDLS and CDR2 YYNGEE. Trimming cost V 5 bases and J 0 bases, with 8 bases left between them. Sequencing used immunoSEQ multiplex PCR; TCRdb keeps in-frame clones, though not all of them. The sample has roughly 51,000 clones; 86% are singletons. This TCR was recovered from an adult who received the AZD1222 COVID-19 vaccine. The chain couples TRBV9 to TRBJ2-2; no clear D. Source: peripheral blood, taken 28 days after the second AZD1222 dose. This chain's CDR3 is CASREDANTGELFF. In DNA, the CDR3 is TGTGCCAGCAGAGAGGACGCGAACACCGGGGAGCTGTTTTTT.